The sequence of this T cell receptor (beta chain) was determined in a study of control samples from healthy donors and cancer patients. Sequenced by immunoSEQ multiplex PCR; TCRdb stores in-frame clones only, minus some. The data contain about 98,000 clones, approximately 80% of them singletons. Sequencing input: blood. The TCR originated in a woman under 40 in good health.

CDR3 DNA: TGTGCCAGCAGTGAAGCTATCTACGAGCAGTACTTC. Protein product: CASSEAIYEQYF. The V and J genes are TRBV6-1 and TRBJ2-7; D is uncertain. Per the germline V gene, CDR1 is MNHNS and CDR2 is SASEGT. Trimming pared 0 bases from V and 3 bases from J, leaving 3 bases between. The CDR3 loop spans 12 amino acids.